This T cell receptor beta chain was recorded in a study of human T cells and chemical hapten exposure. For the study at large: Sensitization used 2% DPC on approximately 2 cm by approximately 2 cm upper inner arm skin. Patch tests applied 0.01% DPC to the upper back and were scored after 6 days.

Whole-study results and caveats: TCRs above 1 in 1000 frequency stayed constant with DPC sensitization.

Remarks on this clonotype: Antigen specificity is unknown. At one end the junction does not follow the germline gene, possibly because of a read error.

In the original workflow: Across samples, TCR counts had a median of roughly 97,000 and ranged from roughly 23,224 to 690,600. TCRdb reprocessed the RACE reads via MiXCR and lists one record per CDR3 protein. It is TCRdb's table, rather than the study itself, that gives the V and J calls and clone size. The data contain around 130,000 distinct CDR3 sequences, about 12% of them singletons. Time point given: patch test 2, 6 weeks after DPC sensitization. Treatment noted: therapeutic diphenylcyclopropenone sensitization with weekly scalp DPC. The sample here was whole blood, taken in connection with sensitization to the hapten diphenylcyclopropenone (DPC). This receptor was identified in a woman between 45 and 60 years old with alopecia areata. Some clones in this sample may be carry-over from other donors' samples.

CDR3 amino acids: CASSRDILTYTQYF. The CDR3 DNA sequence: TGTGCCAGCAGCCGGGACATCCTCACATATACGCAGTATTTT. The V gene is TRBV7-6, the J gene TRBJ2-3; a weak D match, TRBD1 (6 bases). The length of the CDR3 is 14 residues. Germline V gives CDR1 SGHVS, CDR2 FNYEAQ.